A single sample gave rise to the 3 T cell receptor beta chains below, sequenced in a study of CD8+CD57+ T cells in acquired aplastic anemia. Genomic DNA acted as the template from which TCR beta VDJ combination and CDR3 sequence profiling were carried out. One entry per CDR3 protein results from TCRdb running MiXCR on the reads. Among 200,000 to 250,000 distinct CDR3 sequences listed, roughly 55% were seen once. The sequenced sample was sorted CD4+, CD8+, or CD8+CD57+ T cells (not recorded which) from PBMCs. These receptors were obtained from a human donor in good health.

The rearrangement joins TRBV7-6 to TRBJ2-2; 8 bases map to TRBD1. With V trimmed by 4 bases and J by 4 bases, 2 bases remained unmatched. Germline CDR1 reads SGHVS; CDR2 reads FNYEAQ. The CDR3 has 14 residues. The CDR3 reads CASSSGQGTGELFF. CDR3 bases: TGTGCCAGCAGCTCCGGACAGGGCACCGGGGAGCTGTTTTTT. Full variable domain (missing parts from reference TRBV7-6 and TRBJ2-2): GAGVSQSPRYKVTKRGQDVALRCDPISGHVSLYWYRQALGQGPEFLTYFNYEAQQDKSGLPNDRFSAERPEGSISTLTIQRTEQRDSAMYRCASSSGQGTGELFFGEGSRLTVL.

This clonotype is labeled large. V is TRBV24-1 and J is TRBJ1-6; D is undetermined. V lost 2 bases and J lost 8, with 0 bases in between. Germline CDR1 is KGHDR and CDR2 is SFDVKD. The CDR3 runs to 11 residues. CDR3 nucleotides: TGTGCCACCAGTGATTATTCACCCCTCCACTTT. Encoded protein: CATSDYSPLHF.

This clonotype was seen a few times. V is TRBV7-9 and J is TRBJ2-3; D is unclear. The germline V and J ends were trimmed by 1 base and 3 bases, with 14 bases remaining between them. This CDR3 is 16 amino acids long. The germline V gene encodes CDR1 SEHNR and CDR2 FQNEAQ (reference sequence). The CDR3 loop reads CASSLVASSKTDTQYF. CDR3 coding DNA: TGTGCCAGCAGCTTAGTCGCTAGTAGTAAAACAGATACGCAGTATTTT.